The 7 T cell receptor beta chains below were found in one sample sequenced in a study of Graves' ophthalmopathy and Graves' hyperthyroidism. Amplifying from RNA transcripts, the study obtained TCR beta CDR3 regions. The authors performed first-round RT-PCR with HTBI primers and then a second-round multiplex PCR. A single record per CDR3 protein comes from TCRdb applying MiXCR to the multiplex PCR reads. This repertoire shows about 1.1 million distinct CDR3 sequences, less than 45% found once; its top ten account for approximately 10%. The sequenced sample was peripheral blood or thyroid tissue (not recorded which). The receptors shown here come from an adult man with Graves' hyperthyroidism.

This clonotype was counted many times. The chain links TRBV6-2 or TRBV6-3 to TRBJ2-5; D not resolved. CDR3 size: 14 residues. Trimming shortened V by 7 bases and J by 5 bases, and 17 bases separated the two germline ends. CDR1 is MNHEY and CDR2 is SVGEGT in the germline V gene. CDR3 in amino acids: CASTTRLGGETQYF. Written as DNA, the CDR3 is TGTGCCAGCACCACCCGGCTAGGTGGGGAGACCCAGTACTTC.

The V gene is TRBV11-2, the J gene TRBJ2-5; 7 positions agree with TRBD1. Germline CDR1 reads SGHAT; CDR2 reads FQNNGV. This CDR3 comprises 15 residues. The V segment lost 7 bases and the J segment 5 bases; nucleotides outside the gene matches: 13. CDR3 nucleotide sequence: TGTGCCAGCAAACTCACAGGGGCCCTCGCGGAGACCCAGTACTTC. Translated: CASKLTGALAETQYF.

The V and J genes are TRBV5-4 and TRBJ2-2; 12 bases align to TRBD1. The germline V gene encodes CDR1 SGHNT and CDR2 YYREEE (reference sequence). V lost 5 bases, J lost 3 bases, and 8 bases stayed unmatched. The CDR3 runs 17 residues. The CDR3 protein is CASRPGQGATYTGELFF. The CDR3 nucleotides are TGTGCCAGCAGACCGGGACAGGGGGCGACCTACACCGGGGAGCTGTTTTTT.

There are many counts of this clonotype. The chain has TRBV20-1 and TRBJ2-7; D is unclear. V lost 1 base, J lost 5 bases, and 12 bases lay in between. CDR1 is DFQATT, CDR2 SNEGSKA, per germline (reference sequence). The CDR3 totals 13 residues. Written as DNA, the CDR3 is TGCAGTGCTAGAGGAAGAACCCTCGACGAGCAGTACTTC. Translating it yields CSARGRTLDEQYF.

In its sample, this clonotype was seen a few times. Here the CDR3 DNA reads TGCAGTGCTAGGCCGGGGCCTAACACCGGGGAGCTGTTTTTT. Residues: CSARPGPNTGELFF. J is TRBJ2-2 and V is TRBV20-1, with D perhaps assigned TRBD1 or TRBD2 (5 bases each). Trimming removed 3 bases at V and 2 bases at J, with 10 bases between. CDR1 is DFQATT, CDR2 SNEGSKA, per germline (reference sequence). The CDR3 is 14 amino acids.

Only a few counts were recorded for this clonotype. This chain joins TRBV6-1 and TRBJ2-7; D is uncertain. The V end was cut by 5 bases, the J end by 4 bases, with 12 bases between. From germline, CDR1 is MNHNS and CDR2 SASEGT. CDR3 length: 13 amino acids. CDR3 sequence (DNA): TGTGCCAGCAGTCAGCGCACCAGATACGAGCAGTACTTC. Protein product: CASSQRTRYEQYF.

Ten or more counts support this clonotype. The chain uses TRBV7-6 and TRBJ1-1; D gene uncertain. Germline lookup yields CDR1 SGHVS and CDR2 FNYEAQ. The CDR3 loop spans 15 amino acids. V was pared by 5 bases and J by 1 base, with 14 bases between. This CDR3 is CASSLTQSTNTEAFF. The CDR3 DNA reads TGTGCCAGCAGCCTTACGCAATCCACGAACACTGAAGCTTTCTTT.